Listed here is a single T cell receptor (beta chain). Its specificity is not known. Germline V gives CDR1 SGHRS, CDR2 YFSETQ. Trimming at V came to 3 bases and at J to 4 bases, leaving 6 bases not matched to a gene. This CDR3 spans 14 amino acids. The data were taken from a study of ipilimumab plus nivolumab after autologous stem cell transplantation. Background on the study: The DLBCL cohort had primary refractory and relapsed disease, with 18-month progression-free survival of approximately 83% and 30%.

The assay was immunoSEQ multiplex PCR, and TCRdb's table has in-frame clones only and misses some. The sample records fewer than 20,000 clones, more than 80% being singletons. Whole-study results and caveats: Authors suggest TCR repertoire, Treg phenotype and gut microbiota support further study.

The specimen was PBMCs, collected in a trial of ipilimumab plus nivolumab as post-transplant consolidation. The rearrangement joins TRBV5-1 to TRBJ1-2; the match to TRBD1 covers 7 bases. The sequence was collected from a male donor with diffuse large B-cell lymphoma. CDR3 sequence (DNA): TGCGCCAGCAGCTCTCGACAGGGAGTCTATGGCTACACCTTC. This encodes CASSSRQGVYGYTF.